The clone carrying this T cell receptor (beta chain) was recorded many times. CDR3 length: 13 residues. Germline V gene lookup returns CDR1 SNHLY and CDR2 FYNNEI. V was pared by 3 bases and J by 1 base, with 6 bases between. The data belong to a study of T cells in Graves' hyperthyroidism and ophthalmopathy. From RNA transcripts, TCR beta CDR3 regions were amplified. Using the HTBI primer set, a first-round RT-PCR was run on the TCR CDR3. MiXCR was run by TCRdb on the multiplex PCR reads, yielding one entry per CDR3 protein. Here the sample spans more than 550,000 distinct CDR3 sequences, 45% being singletons.

The source is an adult man with Graves' disease, either hyperthyroidism or ophthalmopathy (not recorded which). Sequenced: peripheral blood or thyroid tissue (not recorded which). The rearrangement joins TRBV2 to TRBJ1-1; D not certain. As DNA, the CDR3 is TGTGCCAGCAGTGAGTGGGCGAACACTGAAGCTTTCTTT. Translated, it gives CASSEWANTEAFF. The full variable domain, rest sourced from reference TRBV2 and TRBJ1-1, is EPEVTQTPSHQVTQMGQEVILRCVPISNHLYFYWYRQILGQKVEFLVSFYNNEISEKSEIFDDQFSVERPDGSNFTLKIRSTKLEDSAMYFCASSEWANTEAFFGQGTRLTVV.